This T cell receptor beta chain was sequenced for a study of response to subunit inactivated influenza vaccine. CDR1 and CDR2 from the germline V gene are SQVTM and ANQGSEA. V dropped 3 bases and J dropped 5 bases, with 13 bases sitting between them. This CDR3 contains 13 residues. TCRdb recomputed calls from the RT-PCR reads with MiXCR, one row per CDR3 protein. Of roughly 150,000 distinct CDR3 sequences listed, under 13% are singletons. As for this clonotype: Its antigen is unidentified.

Whole-study results and caveats: After each seasonal influenza vaccination, few new T cells are recruited, the authors suggested.

The sample was non-naive T cells sorted from PBMCs, taken about 40 days after vaccination. The origin of this receptor is a man over 45 who received an inactivated influenza vaccine. The chain is built from TRBV29-1 and TRBJ1-1; TRBD1 might be the D (5 bases). CDR3 DNA sequence: TGCAGCGTTGAGGGGAACAGGCAAACTGAAGCTTTCTTT. It specifies CSVEGNRQTEAFF.